The 8 T cell receptor beta chains listed next were all sequenced from one sample in a study of CD8+ T cells in alopecia areata. The sequencing template was cDNA reverse transcribed from extracted RNA. Repertoires were generated with immunoSEQ multiplex PCR, while TCRdb's copy carries only in-frame clones and drops some. The sample includes around 150,000 clones, around three fifths of them seen just once. Specified treatment: oral pan-JAK inhibitor, 5-10 mg twice daily. Here the sequenced sample was CD4+ T cells sorted from blood, taken at week 4, from a patient treated with tofacitinib. Source of these receptors: a human donor with alopecia areata.

The CDR3 here is CASSSPTGGGEKLFF. The CDR3, as DNA: TGTGCCAGCAGCTCCCCGACAGGGGGAGGGGAAAAACTGTTTTTT. The rearrangement joins TRBV9 to TRBJ1-4; 9 bases are a match to TRBD1. The germline V gene encodes CDR1 SGDLS and CDR2 YYNGEE. The CDR3 is 15 amino acids. V trimming: 4 bases; J trimming: 8 bases; junction bases outside the gene matches: 9.

The V and J genes are TRBV5-4 and TRBJ1-6, with D unresolved. V lost 4 bases and J 9 bases, leaving 17 bases between the germline ends. Germline CDR1 reads SGHNT; CDR2 reads YYREEE (reference sequence). The CDR3 runs 15 residues. This CDR3 reads CASSPQSSLFSPLHF. The CDR3 nucleotides are TGTGCCAGCAGCCCCCAGAGTTCACTCTTTTCACCCCTCCACTTT.

The rearrangement uses TRBV25-1 and TRBJ2-5; D remains ambiguous. With 2 bases removed from V and 3 bases from J, the gap between germline ends came to 7 bases. This CDR3 spans 13 amino acids. Germline CDR1 MGHDK, CDR2 SYGVNS. The CDR3 reads CASSESPKETQYF. As DNA, the CDR3 is TGTGCCAGCAGTGAAAGTCCGAAAGAGACCCAGTACTTC.

The V gene is TRBV11-2, the J gene TRBJ2-7; 13 bases are shared with TRBD2. The CDR3 length is 15 residues. Germline CDR1 SGHAT, CDR2 FQNNGV. V lost 7 bases to trimming and J lost 2 bases; unmatched junction nucleotides: 5. Written as DNA, the CDR3 is TGTGCCAGCACCAGGACTAGCGGGGGACCCTACGAGCAGTACTTC. It is translated as CASTRTSGGPYEQYF.

J is TRBJ2-1 and V is TRBV29-1; a possible D gene is TRBD2 (7 bases). V lost 8 bases to trimming and J lost 3 bases, with 23 bases between them. The germline CDR1 and CDR2 sequences are SQVTM and ANQGSEA. The CDR3 spans 16 residues. The CDR3 DNA reads as TGCAGCACAACAGGGTCTCTAACGGGGGGCTACAATGAGCAGTTCTTC. Its translation is CSTTGSLTGGYNEQFF.

The chain has TRBV18 and TRBJ2-5; 9 nucleotides align to TRBD2. Germline lookup yields CDR1 KGHSH and CDR2 LQKENI. The CDR3 runs to 16 residues. The ends lost 3 bases at V and 2 bases at J; junction bases unmatched: 7. DNA of the CDR3: TGTGCCAGCTCACCCGGCGAGCGGGGGGATCAAGAGACCCAGTACTTC. Residues: CASSPGERGDQETQYF.

The chain has TRBV5-6 and TRBJ2-5; 7 positions agree with TRBD2. Trimming removed 4 bases from V and 5 bases from J; junction bases left unmatched: 5. This CDR3 is 13 amino acids long. In germline, CDR1 is SGHDT, CDR2 YYEEEE. The CDR3, as DNA: TGTGCCAGCAGCAAATGGGGAGGGGAGACCCAGTACTTC. It encodes CASSKWGGETQYF. The full variable domain, completed using reference TRBV5-6 and TRBJ2-5, is DAGVTQSPTHLIKTRGQQVTLRCSPKSGHDTVSWYQQALGQGPQFIFQYYEEEERQRGNFPDRFSGHQFPNYSSELNVNALLLGDSALYLCASSKWGGETQYFGPGTRLLVL.

This CDR3 is CASSYSTEADTQYF. The CDR3, as DNA: TGTGCCAGCAGTTACTCGACAGAGGCAGATACGCAGTATTTT. The V call is TRBV6-6, the J call TRBJ2-3, with a weak D call TRBD1 (5 bases). The ends were cut back, 0 bases at V and 4 bases at J, with 8 bases in the middle. CDR1 and CDR2 (germline): MNHNY, SVGAGI (reference sequence). The CDR3 extends over 14 amino acids.